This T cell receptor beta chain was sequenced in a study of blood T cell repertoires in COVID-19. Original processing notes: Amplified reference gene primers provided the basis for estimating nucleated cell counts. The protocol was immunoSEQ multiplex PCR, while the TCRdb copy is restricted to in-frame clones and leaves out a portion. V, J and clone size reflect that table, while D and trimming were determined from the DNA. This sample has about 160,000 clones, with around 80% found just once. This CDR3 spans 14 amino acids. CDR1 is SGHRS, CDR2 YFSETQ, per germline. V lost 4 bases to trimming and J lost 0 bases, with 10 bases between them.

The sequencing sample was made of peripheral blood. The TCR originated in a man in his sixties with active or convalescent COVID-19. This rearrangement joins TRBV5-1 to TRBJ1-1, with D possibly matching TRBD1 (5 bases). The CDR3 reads CASSPSTVNTEAFF. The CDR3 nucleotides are TGCGCCAGCAGCCCGTCGACAGTGAACACTGAAGCTTTCTTT.